This section outlines one T cell receptor (beta chain) sequence together with its context. This sample is drawn from a study of blood T cell repertoires in COVID-19. In the study overall: From T cells, B-cell-depleted T cells, or PBMCs came the material, which was cDNA or gDNA.

The CDR3 is 14 residues long. The germline CDR1 and CDR2 sequences are SGHTA and FQGNSA. V gave up 5 bases and J gave up 2 bases; unmatched junction bases: 5. Per the original methods: The assay estimated nucleated cells by amplifying reference gene primers. Assay used: immunoSEQ multiplex PCR; TCRdb lists only in-frame clones, some missing. V and J calls and clone size come straight from that table; D and trimming were deduced from the DNA. The sample consists of tens of thousands of clones, about nine tenths of them appearing once. The receptor was isolated from a young man with acute or convalescent COVID-19. The material sequenced was peripheral blood. This chain links TRBV7-2 with TRBJ1-2; the match to TRBD1 covers 7 bases. The CDR3 is CASSVQGQNYGYTF. The DNA of the CDR3 is TGTGCCAGCAGCGTCCAGGGACAGAACTATGGCTACACCTTC.